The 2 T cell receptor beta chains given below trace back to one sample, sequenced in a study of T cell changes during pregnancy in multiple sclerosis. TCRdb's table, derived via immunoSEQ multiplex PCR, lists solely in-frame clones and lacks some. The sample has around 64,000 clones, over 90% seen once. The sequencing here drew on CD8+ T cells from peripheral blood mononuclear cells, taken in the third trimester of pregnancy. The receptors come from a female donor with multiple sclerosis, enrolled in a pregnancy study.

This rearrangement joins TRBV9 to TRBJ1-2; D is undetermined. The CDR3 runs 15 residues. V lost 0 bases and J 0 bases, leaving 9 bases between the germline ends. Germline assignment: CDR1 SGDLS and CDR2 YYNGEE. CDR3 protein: CASSVVEGANYGYTF. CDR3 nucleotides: TGTGCCAGCAGCGTAGTGGAGGGAGCTAACTATGGCTACACCTTC.

CDR3: CASSLSIRLAVYNEQFF. CDR3 nucleotide sequence: TGTGCCAGCAGTTTATCGATTCGACTAGCGGTCTACAATGAGCAGTTCTTC. This chain uses TRBV27 with TRBJ2-1, with 9 bases matching TRBD2. In germline, CDR1 is MNHEY, CDR2 SMNVEV (reference sequence). This CDR3 is built from 17 residues. The J segment lost 3 bases and the V segment lost 0 bases, leaving 6 bases of the junction unmatched.